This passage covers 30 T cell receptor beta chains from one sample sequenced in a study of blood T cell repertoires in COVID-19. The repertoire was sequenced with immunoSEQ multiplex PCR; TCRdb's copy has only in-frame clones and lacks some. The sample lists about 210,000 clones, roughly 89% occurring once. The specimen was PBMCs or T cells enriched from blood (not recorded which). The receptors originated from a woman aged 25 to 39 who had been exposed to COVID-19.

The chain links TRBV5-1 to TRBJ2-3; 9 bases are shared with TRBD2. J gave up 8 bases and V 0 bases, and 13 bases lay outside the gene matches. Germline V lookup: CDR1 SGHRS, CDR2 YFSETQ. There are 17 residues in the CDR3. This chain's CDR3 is CASSLGAGTSPHGTQYF. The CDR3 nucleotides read TGCGCCAGCAGCTTGGGCGCCGGGACTAGCCCTCATGGTACGCAGTATTTT.

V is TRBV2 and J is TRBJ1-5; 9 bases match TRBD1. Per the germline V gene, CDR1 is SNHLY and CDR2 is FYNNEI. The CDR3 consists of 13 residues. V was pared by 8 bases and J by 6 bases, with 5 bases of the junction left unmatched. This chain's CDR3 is CASGGQGGQPQHF. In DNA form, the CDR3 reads TGTGCCAGCGGGGGACAGGGAGGTCAGCCCCAGCATTTT.

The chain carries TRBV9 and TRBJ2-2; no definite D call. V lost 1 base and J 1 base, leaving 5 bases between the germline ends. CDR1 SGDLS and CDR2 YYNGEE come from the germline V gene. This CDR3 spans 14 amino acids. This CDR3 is CASSVLRNTGELFF. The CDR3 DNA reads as TGTGCCAGCAGCGTACTACGGAACACCGGGGAGCTGTTTTTT.

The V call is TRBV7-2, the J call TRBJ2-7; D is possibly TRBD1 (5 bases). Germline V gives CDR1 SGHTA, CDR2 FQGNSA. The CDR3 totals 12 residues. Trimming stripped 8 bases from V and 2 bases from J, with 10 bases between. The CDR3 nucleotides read TGTGCCAGCCAGGGCGGAACCTACGAGCAGTACTTC. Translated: CASQGGTYEQYF.

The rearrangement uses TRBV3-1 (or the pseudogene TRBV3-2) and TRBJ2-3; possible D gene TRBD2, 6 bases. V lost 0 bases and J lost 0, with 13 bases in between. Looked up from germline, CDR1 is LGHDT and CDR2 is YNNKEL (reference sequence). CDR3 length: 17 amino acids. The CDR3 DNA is TGTGCCAGCAGCCAAGATCCACGCGGGGTAAGCACAGATACGCAGTATTTT. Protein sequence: CASSQDPRGVSTDTQYF.

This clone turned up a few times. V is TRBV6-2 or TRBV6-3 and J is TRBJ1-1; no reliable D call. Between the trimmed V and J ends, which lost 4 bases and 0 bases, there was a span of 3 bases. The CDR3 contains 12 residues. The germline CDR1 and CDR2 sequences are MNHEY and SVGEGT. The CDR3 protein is CASSFVNTEAFF. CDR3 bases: TGTGCCAGCAGTTTCGTGAACACTGAAGCTTTCTTT.

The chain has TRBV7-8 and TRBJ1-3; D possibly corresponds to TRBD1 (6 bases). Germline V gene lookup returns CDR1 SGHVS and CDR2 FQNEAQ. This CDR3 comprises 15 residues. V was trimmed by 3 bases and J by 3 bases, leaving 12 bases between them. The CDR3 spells CASSLEQGYGNTIYF. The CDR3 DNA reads TGTGCCAGCAGCTTGGAACAGGGCTATGGAAACACCATATATTTT.

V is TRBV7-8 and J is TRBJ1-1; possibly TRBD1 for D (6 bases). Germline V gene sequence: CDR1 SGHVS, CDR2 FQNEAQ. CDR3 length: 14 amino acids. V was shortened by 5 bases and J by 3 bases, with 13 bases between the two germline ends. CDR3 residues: CASSPRGIDTEAFF. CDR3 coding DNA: TGTGCCAGCAGCCCCAGGGGAATTGACACTGAAGCTTTCTTT.

The CDR3 sequence: CASSSTSHGANVLTF. For the CDR3, the DNA is TGTGCCAGCAGCTCGACAAGCCATGGGGCCAACGTCCTGACTTTC. The V and J genes are TRBV7-3 and TRBJ2-6; D not certain. CDR1 is SGHTA and CDR2 is FQGTGA in the germline V gene. The CDR3 runs to 15 residues. Between the trimmed V and J ends, which lost 4 bases and 3 bases, there was a span of 10 bases.

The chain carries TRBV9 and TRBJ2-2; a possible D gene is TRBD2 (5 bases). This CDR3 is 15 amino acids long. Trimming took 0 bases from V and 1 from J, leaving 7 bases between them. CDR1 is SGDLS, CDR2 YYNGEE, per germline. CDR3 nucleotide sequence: TGTGCCAGCAGCGTAGGACGGGGGAACACCGGGGAGCTGTTTTTT. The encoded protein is CASSVGRGNTGELFF. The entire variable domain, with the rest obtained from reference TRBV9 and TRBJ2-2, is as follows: DSGVTQTPKHLITATGQRVTLRCSPRSGDLSVYWYQQSLDQGLQFLIQYYNGEERAKGNILERFSAQQFPDLHSELNLSSLELGDSALYFCASSVGRGNTGELFFGEGSRLTVL.

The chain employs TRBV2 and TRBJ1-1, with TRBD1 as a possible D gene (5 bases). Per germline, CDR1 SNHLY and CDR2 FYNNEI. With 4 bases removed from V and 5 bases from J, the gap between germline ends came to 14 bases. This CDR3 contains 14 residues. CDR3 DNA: TGTGCCAGCAGTGCGGCGGGCGGGGGGACTGAAGCTTTCTTT. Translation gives CASSAAGGGTEAFF.

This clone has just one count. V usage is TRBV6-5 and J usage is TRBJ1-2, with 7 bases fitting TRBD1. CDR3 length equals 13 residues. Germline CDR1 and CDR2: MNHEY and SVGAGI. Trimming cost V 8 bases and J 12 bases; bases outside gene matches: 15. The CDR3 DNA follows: TGTGCCAGCTCCCGCTCCGAGACAGGGAAGCACACCTTC. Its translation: CASSRSETGKHTF.

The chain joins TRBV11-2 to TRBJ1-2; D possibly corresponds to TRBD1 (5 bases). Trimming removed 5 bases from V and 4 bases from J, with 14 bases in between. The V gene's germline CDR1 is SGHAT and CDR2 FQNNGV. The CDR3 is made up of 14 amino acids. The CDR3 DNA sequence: TGTGCCAGCAGCGGACCGGGGGGGGGCTATGGCTACACCTTC. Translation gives CASSGPGGGYGYTF.

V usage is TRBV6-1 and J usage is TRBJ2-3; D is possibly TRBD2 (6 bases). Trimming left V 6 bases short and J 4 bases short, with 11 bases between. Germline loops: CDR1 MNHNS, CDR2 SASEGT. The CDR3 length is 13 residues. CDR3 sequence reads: CASSIGTADTQYF. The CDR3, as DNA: TGTGCCAGCAGCATTGGGACTGCAGATACGCAGTATTTT.

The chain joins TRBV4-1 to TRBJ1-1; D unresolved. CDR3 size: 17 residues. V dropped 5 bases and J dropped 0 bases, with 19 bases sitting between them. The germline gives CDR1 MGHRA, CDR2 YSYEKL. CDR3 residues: CASSSGSLIGVNTEAFF. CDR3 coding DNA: TGCGCCAGCAGCTCCGGGAGCCTAATAGGCGTGAACACTGAAGCTTTCTTT.

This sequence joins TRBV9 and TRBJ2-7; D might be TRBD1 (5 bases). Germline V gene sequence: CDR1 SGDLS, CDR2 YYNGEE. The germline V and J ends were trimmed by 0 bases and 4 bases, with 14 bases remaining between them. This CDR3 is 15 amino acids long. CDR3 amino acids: CASSVGAGMGYEQYF. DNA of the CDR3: TGTGCCAGCAGCGTAGGGGCAGGGATGGGATACGAGCAGTACTTC.

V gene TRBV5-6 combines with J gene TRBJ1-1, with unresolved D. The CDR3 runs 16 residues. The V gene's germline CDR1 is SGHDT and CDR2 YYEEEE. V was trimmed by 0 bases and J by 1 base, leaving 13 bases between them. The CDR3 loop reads CASSLDMREGNTEAFF. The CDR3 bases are TGTGCCAGCAGCTTGGACATGCGAGAGGGGAACACTGAAGCTTTCTTT. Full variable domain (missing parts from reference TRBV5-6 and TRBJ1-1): DAGVTQSPTHLIKTRGQQVTLRCSPKSGHDTVSWYQQALGQGPQFIFQYYEEEERQRGNFPDRFSGHQFPNYSSELNVNALLLGDSALYLCASSLDMREGNTEAFFGQGTRLTVV.

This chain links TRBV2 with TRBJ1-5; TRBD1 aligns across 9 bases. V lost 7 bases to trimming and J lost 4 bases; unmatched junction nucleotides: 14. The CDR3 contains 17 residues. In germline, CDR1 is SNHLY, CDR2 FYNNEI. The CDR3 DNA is TGTGCCAGCAATACTGGACAGGGGAGTGGTGTGAATCAGCCCCAGCATTTT. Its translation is CASNTGQGSGVNQPQHF.

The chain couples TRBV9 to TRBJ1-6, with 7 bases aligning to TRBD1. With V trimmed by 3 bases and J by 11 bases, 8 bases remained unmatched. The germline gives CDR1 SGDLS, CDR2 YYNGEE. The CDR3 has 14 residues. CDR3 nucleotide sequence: TGTGCCAGCAGCGGGCCGGGACAGTGGCCACCCCTCCACTTT. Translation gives CASSGPGQWPPLHF.

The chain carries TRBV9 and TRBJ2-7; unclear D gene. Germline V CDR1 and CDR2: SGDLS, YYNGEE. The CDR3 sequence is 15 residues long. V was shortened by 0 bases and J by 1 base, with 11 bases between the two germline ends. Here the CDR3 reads CASSVESDLSYEQYF. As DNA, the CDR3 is TGTGCCAGCAGCGTAGAAAGTGACTTGTCCTACGAGCAGTACTTC.

The DNA for the CDR3 is TGTGCCAGCAGTTACTCGGAACGGGTGGGAGCCCAGCATTTT. This codes for CASSYSERVGAQHF. The chain combines TRBV6-5 with TRBJ1-5; D is unclear. The CDR3 length is 14 residues. The germline V gene has CDR1 MNHEY and CDR2 SVGAGI. Trimming removed 0 bases at V and 11 bases at J, with 14 bases between.

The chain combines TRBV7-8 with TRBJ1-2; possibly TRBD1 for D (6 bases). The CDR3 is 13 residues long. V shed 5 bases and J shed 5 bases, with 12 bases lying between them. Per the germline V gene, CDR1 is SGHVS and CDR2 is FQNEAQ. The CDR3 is CASSTRTEYGYTF. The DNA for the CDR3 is TGTGCCAGCAGCACGCGGACAGAATATGGCTACACCTTC.

The CDR3 nucleotides read TGCGCCAGCAGCACACCAGGGTCTGGAAACACCATATATTTT. Translating gives CASSTPGSGNTIYF. V gene TRBV5-1 combines with J gene TRBJ1-3, with D perhaps TRBD1 (5 bases). CDR1 and CDR2 from the germline V gene are SGHRS and YFSETQ. The CDR3 contains 14 residues. V lost 4 bases and J lost 1, with 9 bases in between.

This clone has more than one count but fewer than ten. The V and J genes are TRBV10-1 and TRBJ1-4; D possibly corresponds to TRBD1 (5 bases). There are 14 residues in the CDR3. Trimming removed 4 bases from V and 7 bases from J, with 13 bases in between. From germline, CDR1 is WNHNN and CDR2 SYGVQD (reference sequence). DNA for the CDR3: TGCGCCAGCAGTGGAGGGGAGGCGAGTGAAAAACTGTTTTTT. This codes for CASSGGEASEKLFF.

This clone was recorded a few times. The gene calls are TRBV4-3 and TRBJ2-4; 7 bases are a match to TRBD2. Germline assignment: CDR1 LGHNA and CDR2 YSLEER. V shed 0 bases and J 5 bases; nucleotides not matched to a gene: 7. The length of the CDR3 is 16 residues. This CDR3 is CASSQDRGLSQNIQYF. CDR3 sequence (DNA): TGCGCCAGCAGCCAAGATCGGGGACTATCCCAAAACATTCAGTACTTC.

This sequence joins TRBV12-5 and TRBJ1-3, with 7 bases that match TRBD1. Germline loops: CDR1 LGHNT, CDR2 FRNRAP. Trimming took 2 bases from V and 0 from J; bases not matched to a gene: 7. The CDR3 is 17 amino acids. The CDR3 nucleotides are TGTGCTAGTGGTTTGCAGACAGGGCCGTTCTCTGGAAACACCATATATTTT. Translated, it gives CASGLQTGPFSGNTIYF. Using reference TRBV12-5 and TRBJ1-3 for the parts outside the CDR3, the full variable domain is DARVTQTPRHKVTEMGQEVTMRCQPILGHNTVFWYRQTMMQGLELLAYFRNRAPLDDSGMPKDRFSAEMPDATLATLKIQPSEPRDSAVYFCASGLQTGPFSGNTIYFGEGSWLTVV.

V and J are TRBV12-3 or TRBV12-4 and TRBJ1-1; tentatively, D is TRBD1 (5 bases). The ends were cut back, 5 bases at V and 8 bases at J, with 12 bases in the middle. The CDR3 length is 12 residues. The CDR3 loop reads CASSPWGGEAFF. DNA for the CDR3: TGTGCCAGCAGTCCCTGGGGGGGGGAAGCTTTCTTT.

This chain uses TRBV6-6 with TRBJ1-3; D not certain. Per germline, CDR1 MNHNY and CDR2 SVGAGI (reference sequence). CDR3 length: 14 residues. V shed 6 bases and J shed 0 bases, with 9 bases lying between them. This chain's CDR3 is CASRQQSSGNTIYF. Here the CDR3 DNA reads TGTGCCAGCAGACAACAAAGCTCTGGAAACACCATATATTTT.

This CDR3 reads CASSSGYEQYF. The CDR3 bases are TGTGCCAGCAGTTCGGGCTACGAGCAGTACTTC. This chain uses TRBV27 with TRBJ2-7, with D uncertain. V was clipped by 4 bases and J by 3 bases, with 4 bases between them. CDR3 length equals 11 residues. Germline V CDR1 and CDR2: MNHEY, SMNVEV (reference sequence).

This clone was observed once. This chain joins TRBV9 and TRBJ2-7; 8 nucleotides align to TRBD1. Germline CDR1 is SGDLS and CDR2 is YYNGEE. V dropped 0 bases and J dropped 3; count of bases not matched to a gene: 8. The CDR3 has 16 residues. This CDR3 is CASSVDPGTGVYEQYF. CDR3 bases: TGTGCCAGCAGCGTAGATCCCGGGACAGGAGTCTACGAGCAGTACTTC. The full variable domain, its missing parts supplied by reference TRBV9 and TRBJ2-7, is DSGVTQTPKHLITATGQRVTLRCSPRSGDLSVYWYQQSLDQGLQFLIQYYNGEERAKGNILERFSAQQFPDLHSELNLSSLELGDSALYFCASSVDPGTGVYEQYFGPGTRLTVT.